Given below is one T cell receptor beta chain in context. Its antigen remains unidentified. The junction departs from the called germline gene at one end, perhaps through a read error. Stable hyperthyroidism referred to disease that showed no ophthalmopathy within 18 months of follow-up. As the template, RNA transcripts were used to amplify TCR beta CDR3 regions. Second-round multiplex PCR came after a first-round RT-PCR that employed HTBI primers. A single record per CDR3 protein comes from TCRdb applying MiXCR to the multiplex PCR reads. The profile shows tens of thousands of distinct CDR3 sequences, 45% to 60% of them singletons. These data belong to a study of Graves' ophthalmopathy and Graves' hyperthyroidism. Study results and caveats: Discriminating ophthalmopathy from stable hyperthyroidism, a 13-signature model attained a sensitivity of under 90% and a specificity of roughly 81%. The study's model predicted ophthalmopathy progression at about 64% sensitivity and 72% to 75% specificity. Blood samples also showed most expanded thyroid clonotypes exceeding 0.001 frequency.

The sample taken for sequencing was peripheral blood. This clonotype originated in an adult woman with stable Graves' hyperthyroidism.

CDR3 sequence: CASSESGGHQPRHF. The CDR3 nucleotides are TGCGCCAGCAGTGAGTCTGGGGGACATCAGCCCCGGCATTTT. The rearrangement uses TRBV10-2 and TRBJ1-5; perhaps TRBD1 as D (6 bases). Germline loops: CDR1 WSHSY, CDR2 SAAADI. The CDR3 covers 14 residues.